This T cell receptor beta chain was captured by sequencing in a study of blood T cell repertoires in COVID-19. Study at large: The United States, Italy and Spain supplied acute and convalescent COVID-19 samples. Sample material is recorded as cDNA or gDNA derived from T cells, B-cell-depleted T cells, or PBMCs.

Sequencing was performed with immunoSEQ multiplex PCR; in TCRdb, only in-frame clones are kept and a portion is missing. Of about 280,000 clones listed, 80% to 85% were seen once; the top ten hold more than 4%. Participants were aged roughly 18 to 90 years, lived in 25 or so US areas, and enrolled virtually. Cohorts were assigned according to the clinical history that participants reported. Sequencing used PBMCs or T cells enriched from blood (not recorded which). The sequence was obtained from a man aged 35 to 55 who had been exposed to COVID-19.

The CDR3 DNA reads as TGTGCCAGCAGCCGGGGACAGGGGGTGGATACGCAGTATTTT. It translates to CASSRGQGVDTQYF. V usage is TRBV7-9 and J usage is TRBJ2-3, with TRBD1 identical over 11 bases. This CDR3 is built from 14 residues. Germline CDR1 SEHNR, CDR2 FQNEAQ (reference sequence). V shed 5 bases and J 6 bases; nucleotides not matched to a gene: 4. The variable domain in full, completed from reference TRBV7-9 and TRBJ2-3, reads DTGVSQNPRHKITKRGQNVTFRCDPISEHNRLYWYRQTLGQGPEFLTYFQNEAQLEKSRLLSDRFSAERPKGSFSTLEIQRTEQGDSAMYLCASSRGQGVDTQYFGPGTRLTVL.